The present entry profiles one TCR beta chain with its context. This sample stems from a study of blood T cell repertoires in COVID-19. The overall study: Researchers got acute and convalescent COVID-19 samples from the United States, Italy and Spain. The analysed material was cDNA or gDNA that came from T cells, B-cell-depleted T cells, or PBMCs.

In the study's own analysis: By means of reference gene primer amplification, nucleated cell counts were estimated. Using immunoSEQ multiplex PCR, the repertoire was profiled, and TCRdb retains in-frame clones only, with some absent. V, J and clone size were drawn from that table, and D and trimming were deduced from the DNA. This table holds under 500,000 clones, more than 85% found once. The CDR3 length is 10 residues. V was shortened by 6 bases and J by 10 bases, with 12 bases between the two germline ends. Germline V gives CDR1 GTSNPN, CDR2 SVGIG (reference sequence). The TCR comes from a woman aged 25 to 45 with acute or convalescent COVID-19. The sample comprised peripheral blood. J is TRBJ1-1 and V is TRBV30; the D is unclear. CDR3 in DNA: TGTGCCTGTTCCCGACATCGAGCTTTCTTT. It specifies CACSRHRAFF.